The 19 T cell receptor beta chains in this list originate from one sample, sequenced in a study of siplizumab effects on memory and regulatory T cells. Libraries were prepared by immunoSEQ multiplex PCR; TCRdb keeps only in-frame clonotypes and omits some of them. The table has some 100,000 clones, around 97% seen once. The specimen sequenced was naive CD4+ T cells sorted from blood. These receptors were obtained from a human donor in good health.

The chain uses TRBV19 and TRBJ1-5; tentatively, D is TRBD1 (5 bases). The CDR3 has 12 residues. Germline loops: CDR1 LNHDA, CDR2 SQIVND (reference sequence). The V and J ends lost 10 bases and 1 base respectively, with 8 bases between them. CDR3 bases: TGTGCCACCAGGGACAGCAATCAGCCCCAGCATTTT. Encoded protein: CATRDSNQPQHF.

In DNA, the CDR3 is TGCGCCAGCACAGATCACAAAGGGAATGAGCAGTTCTTC. This gives the protein CASTDHKGNEQFF. The chain couples TRBV5-1 to TRBJ2-1, with no clear D. Germline CDR1 SGHRS, CDR2 YFSETQ. V was pared by 6 bases and J by 7 bases, with 14 bases between. The CDR3 consists of 13 residues.

This chain connects TRBV7-3 to TRBJ2-2, with 10 bases aligning to TRBD2. Trimming cost V 2 bases and J 7 bases; bases outside gene matches: 13. The CDR3 extends over 18 amino acids. Germline CDR1 and CDR2: SGHTA and FQGTGA. DNA for the CDR3: TGTGCCAGCAGCTTATTCTCGGATCTAGCGGGGGCGAGCGGGGAGCTGTTTTTT. This translates into CASSLFSDLAGASGELFF.

The gene calls are TRBV23-1 and TRBJ1-2, with D hard to call. TRBV23-1 is filed as an ORF, its function uncertain. The CDR3 extends over 15 amino acids. Trimming left V 3 bases short and J 1 base short, with 12 bases between. The CDR3 nucleotides are TGCGCCAGCAGTCATTCTATGATTTGTAACTATGGCTACACCTTC. It translates to CASSHSMICNYGYTF.

The rearrangement links TRBV11-3 to TRBJ2-3; D is ambiguous. Germline-derived CDR1 and CDR2 are SGHNT and YENEEA. Trimming took 5 bases from V and 0 from J, leaving 3 bases between them. The CDR3 runs 12 residues. DNA for the CDR3: TGTGCCAGCAGCCTTAGCACAGATACGCAGTATTTT. Translating it yields CASSLSTDTQYF. The full variable domain, rest sourced from reference TRBV11-3 and TRBJ2-3, is EAGVVQSPRYKIIEKKQPVAFWCNPISGHNTLYWYLQNLGQGPELLIRYENEEAVDDSQLPKDRFSAERLKGVDSTLKIQPAELGDSAVYLCASSLSTDTQYFGPGTRLTVL.

Details on this clone: Its ends do not fully match the called genes, so a read error is possible. The V call is TRBV10-3, the J call TRBJ2-7, with 9 bases matching TRBD2. Germline V gives CDR1 ENHRY, CDR2 SYGVKD. The length of the CDR3 is 17 residues. CDR3 loop: CVISGLLSGGNSYEQYF. CDR3 DNA: TGTGTCATCAGTGGGTTACTTAGCGGGGGCAACTCCTACGAGCAGTACTTC.

The rearrangement joins TRBV7-3 to TRBJ2-1; D uncertain. The CDR3 consists of 14 residues. V was cut by 5 bases and J by 6 bases, with 14 bases left in between. CDR1 and CDR2 (germline): SGHTA, FQGTGA. Written as DNA, the CDR3 is TGTGCCAGCAGCCTTCAAAAGGGTGGCAATGAGCAGTTCTTC. It is translated as CASSLQKGGNEQFF.

To note about this clone: The identical CDR3 is also encoded by other nucleotide sequences in the sample. The chain carries TRBV5-8 and TRBJ1-5, with D maybe TRBD1 (5 bases). Germline V gives CDR1 SGHTS, CDR2 YDEGEE. V was cut by 2 bases and J by 4 bases, with 10 bases left in between. CDR3 length: 14 residues. The CDR3 is CASSFGTGNQPQHF. CDR3 coding DNA: TGTGCCAGCAGCTTTGGAACAGGAAATCAGCCCCAGCATTTT.

CDR3 region: CASSELAPGSGYTF. DNA of the CDR3: TGCGCCAGCAGTGAGCTTGCCCCTGGCAGCGGCTACACCTTC. The chain couples TRBV10-2 to TRBJ1-2; D gene uncertain. This CDR3 has 14 amino acids. The V gene lost 2 bases and the J gene lost 8 bases, with 15 bases spanning the gap. The V gene's germline CDR1 is WSHSY and CDR2 SAAADI.

This clone showed up just a few times. The chain employs TRBV5-4 and TRBJ2-1; 11 nucleotides match TRBD2. Per the germline V gene, CDR1 is SGHNT and CDR2 is YYREEE (reference sequence). With V trimmed by 0 bases and J by 6 bases, 2 bases remained unmatched. This CDR3 contains 15 residues. The CDR3 sequence is CASSLGLAGFNEQFF. The DNA for the CDR3 is TGTGCCAGCAGCTTGGGACTAGCGGGGTTCAATGAGCAGTTCTTC.

The chain links TRBV28 to TRBJ1-6; D is possibly TRBD1 (6 bases). Deletions cut 10 bases from V and 6 bases from J, with 16 bases between. Germline V CDR1 and CDR2: MDHEN, SYDVKM. This CDR3 has 14 amino acids. CDR3 DNA sequence: TGTGCCACCAGCAGGACAGTAACTAATTCACCCCTCCACTTT. This encodes CATSRTVTNSPLHF.

This chain connects TRBV7-2 to TRBJ2-3; the D is unclear. This CDR3 has 13 amino acids. The ends were cut back, 5 bases at V and 3 bases at J, with 9 bases in the middle. In germline, CDR1 is SGHTA, CDR2 FQGNSA. CDR3 in DNA: TGTGCCAGCAGCCTCCCTTCTACAGATACGCAGTATTTT. This gives the protein CASSLPSTDTQYF.

V and J are TRBV11-3 and TRBJ1-6; the match to TRBD1 covers 9 bases. CDR1 SGHNT and CDR2 YENEEA come from the germline V gene. CDR3 length: 15 residues. The V segment lost 4 bases and the J segment 6 bases; nucleotides outside the gene matches: 4. DNA of the CDR3: TGTGCCAGCAGCTACACGACAGGGGGTAATTCACCCCTCCACTTT. As protein: CASSYTTGGNSPLHF.

The chain is built from TRBV18 and TRBJ1-1; 8 positions match TRBD1. CDR1 and CDR2 from the germline V gene are KGHSH and LQKENI. V was clipped by 2 bases and J by 4 bases; unmatched bases: 9. The CDR3 covers 16 residues. As DNA, the CDR3 is TGTGCCAGCTCACCAGAGAACAGGGGGGCGGCCACTGAAGCTTTCTTT. Translation gives CASSPENRGAATEAFF.

The CDR3 sequence is CASSPSGGASTDTQYF. The CDR3 nucleotides are TGCGCCAGCAGCCCTAGTGGCGGGGCTAGCACAGATACGCAGTATTTT. The chain recombines TRBV4-1 with TRBJ2-3, with TRBD2 as a possible D gene (6 bases). The V gene lost 4 bases and the J gene lost 0 bases, with 14 bases spanning the gap. The CDR3 totals 16 residues. The germline V gene encodes CDR1 MGHRA and CDR2 YSYEKL.

V is TRBV7-9 and J is TRBJ2-3; 9 bases match TRBD2. J lost 4 bases, V lost 5 bases, and 4 bases had no gene match. Germline CDR1 SEHNR, CDR2 FQNEAQ (reference sequence). This CDR3 spans 14 amino acids. CDR3 residues: CASSRTSGSDTQYF. CDR3 nucleotides: TGTGCCAGCAGCCGCACTAGCGGGTCAGATACGCAGTATTTT.

The chain has TRBV25-1 and TRBJ1-1; TRBD1 matches at 11 bases. Germline lookup yields CDR1 MGHDK and CDR2 SYGVNS. Losses at the gene ends were 2 bases for V and 7 bases for J; bases not matched to a gene: 9. This CDR3 is built from 16 residues. The CDR3 loop reads CASSERRTGGLHEAFF. The CDR3 nucleotides are TGTGCCAGCAGTGAAAGGAGGACAGGGGGCCTACATGAAGCTTTCTTT.

The V and J genes are TRBV19 and TRBJ1-4; a weak D match, TRBD1 (6 bases). The CDR3 length is 16 residues. Germline V gene sequence: CDR1 LNHDA, CDR2 SQIVND (reference sequence). Trimming took 6 bases from V and 0 from J, leaving 14 bases between them. CDR3 protein: CASRGQPGATNEKLFF. CDR3 coding DNA: TGTGCCAGTAGAGGACAGCCAGGGGCAACTAATGAAAAACTGTTTTTT.

The chain has TRBV30 and TRBJ1-2, with 9 positions matching TRBD1. Germline V gives CDR1 GTSNPN, CDR2 SVGIG (reference sequence). There are 11 residues in the CDR3. V lost 4 bases and J lost 7; bases outside the gene matches: 1. For the CDR3, the DNA is TGTGCCTGGAAACAGGGGGCTGGCTACACCTTC. Amino acid sequence: CAWKQGAGYTF.